The source of this T cell receptor (beta chain) is a study of blood T cell repertoires in COVID-19. Study overall: Samples came from the United States, Italy and Spain, spanning acute and convalescent COVID-19. PBMCs, B-cell-depleted T cells, or T cells provided the cDNA or gDNA that made up the material.

Trimming pared 4 bases from V and 5 bases from J, leaving 12 bases between. The CDR3 sequence is 14 residues long. The germline CDR1 and CDR2 sequences are SGHRS and YFSETQ. This clone appeared a few times. Clones were read by immunoSEQ multiplex PCR, and TCRdb kept only the in-frame ones, dropping some. The table shows some 300,000 clones, with approximately 90% occurring only once. Sequenced input: peripheral blood. The TCR was taken from a woman aged 25 to 39 who had recovered from COVID-19. This chain links TRBV5-1 with TRBJ2-2, with D hard to call. CDR3 residues: CASSQTDPTGELFF. As DNA, the CDR3 is TGCGCCAGCAGCCAAACAGACCCTACCGGGGAGCTGTTTTTT.